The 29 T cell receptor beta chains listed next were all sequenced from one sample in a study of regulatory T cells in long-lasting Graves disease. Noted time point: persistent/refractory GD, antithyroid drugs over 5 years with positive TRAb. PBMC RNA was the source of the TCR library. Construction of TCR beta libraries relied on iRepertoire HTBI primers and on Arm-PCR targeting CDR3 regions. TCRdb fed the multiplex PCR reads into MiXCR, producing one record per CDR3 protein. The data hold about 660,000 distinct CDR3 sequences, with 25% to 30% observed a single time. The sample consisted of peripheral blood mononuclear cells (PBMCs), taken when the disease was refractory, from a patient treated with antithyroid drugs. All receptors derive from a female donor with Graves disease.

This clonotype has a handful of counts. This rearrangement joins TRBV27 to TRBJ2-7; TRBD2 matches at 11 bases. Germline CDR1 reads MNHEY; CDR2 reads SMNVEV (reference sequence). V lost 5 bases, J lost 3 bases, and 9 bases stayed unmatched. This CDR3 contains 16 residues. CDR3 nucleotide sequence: TGTGCCAGCAGTCCAGAACTAGCGGGAGCCCTCTACGAGCAGTACTTC. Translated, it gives CASSPELAGALYEQYF.

CDR3 sequence (DNA): TGCGCCAGCAGCTTGAATCCCACGAACTATGGCTACACCTTC. Translating gives CASSLNPTNYGYTF. The chain combines TRBV5-1 with TRBJ1-2, with D hard to call. Germline V gives CDR1 SGHRS, CDR2 YFSETQ. Between the trimmed V and J ends, which lost 1 base and 2 bases, there was a span of 9 bases. This CDR3 is 14 amino acids long.

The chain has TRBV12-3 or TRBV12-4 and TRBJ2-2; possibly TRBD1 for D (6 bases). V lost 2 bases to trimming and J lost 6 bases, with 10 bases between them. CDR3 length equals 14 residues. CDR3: CASSLWAGAGELFF. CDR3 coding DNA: TGTGCCAGCAGTTTATGGGCAGGGGCCGGGGAGCTGTTTTTT.

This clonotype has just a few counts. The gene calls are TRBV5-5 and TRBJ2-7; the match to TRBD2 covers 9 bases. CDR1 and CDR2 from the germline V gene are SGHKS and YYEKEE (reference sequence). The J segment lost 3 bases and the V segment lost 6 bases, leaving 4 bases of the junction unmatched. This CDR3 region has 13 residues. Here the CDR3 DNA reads TGTGCCAGCATCTCGACTAGCGGCTACGAGCAGTACTTC. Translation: CASISTSGYEQYF.

The CDR3 protein is CASSESRSGNQPQHF. The CDR3 DNA sequence: TGCGCCAGCAGTGAGTCCAGGTCGGGGAATCAGCCCCAGCATTTT. This chain links TRBV10-2 with TRBJ1-5; D unresolved. From germline, CDR1 is WSHSY and CDR2 SAAADI. V dropped 0 bases and J dropped 4 bases, with 10 bases sitting between them. The CDR3 sequence is 15 residues long.

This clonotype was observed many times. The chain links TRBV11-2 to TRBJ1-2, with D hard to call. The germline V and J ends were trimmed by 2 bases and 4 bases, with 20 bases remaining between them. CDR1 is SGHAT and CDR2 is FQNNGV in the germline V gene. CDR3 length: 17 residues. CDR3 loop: CASSLLGWRGSGYGYTF. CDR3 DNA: TGTGCCAGCAGCTTATTGGGGTGGCGAGGGTCCGGCTATGGCTACACCTTC.

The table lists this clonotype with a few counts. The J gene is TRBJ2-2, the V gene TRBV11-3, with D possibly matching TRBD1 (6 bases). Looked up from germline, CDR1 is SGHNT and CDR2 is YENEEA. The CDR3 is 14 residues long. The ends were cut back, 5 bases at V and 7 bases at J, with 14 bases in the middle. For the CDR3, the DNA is TGTGCCAGCAGCCCTGCACAGGGTCTCGGGGAGCTGTTTTTT. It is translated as CASSPAQGLGELFF.

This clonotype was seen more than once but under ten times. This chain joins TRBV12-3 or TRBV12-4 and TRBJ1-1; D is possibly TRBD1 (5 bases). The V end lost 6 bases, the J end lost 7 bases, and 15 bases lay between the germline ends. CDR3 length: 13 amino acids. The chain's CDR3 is CASSGTAFREAFF. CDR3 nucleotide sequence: TGTGCCAGCAGCGGGACGGCTTTTCGTGAAGCTTTCTTT.

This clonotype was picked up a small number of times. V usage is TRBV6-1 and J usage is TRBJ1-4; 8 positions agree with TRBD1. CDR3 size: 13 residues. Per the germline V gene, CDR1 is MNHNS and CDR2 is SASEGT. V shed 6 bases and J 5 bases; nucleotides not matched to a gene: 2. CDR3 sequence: CASRQGGNEKLFF. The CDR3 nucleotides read TGTGCCAGCAGACAGGGGGGGAATGAAAAACTGTTTTTT.

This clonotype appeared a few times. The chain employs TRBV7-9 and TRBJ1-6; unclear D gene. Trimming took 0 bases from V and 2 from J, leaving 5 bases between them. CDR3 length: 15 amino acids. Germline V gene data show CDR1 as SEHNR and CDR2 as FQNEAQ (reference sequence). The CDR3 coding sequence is TGTGCCAGCAGCTTAGCATCCCCCTATAATTCACCCCTCCACTTT. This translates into CASSLASPYNSPLHF. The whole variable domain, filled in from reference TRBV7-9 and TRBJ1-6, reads DTGVSQNPRHKITKRGQNVTFRCDPISEHNRLYWYRQTLGQGPEFLTYFQNEAQLEKSRLLSDRFSAERPKGSFSTLEIQRTEQGDSAMYLCASSLASPYNSPLHFGNGTRLTVT.

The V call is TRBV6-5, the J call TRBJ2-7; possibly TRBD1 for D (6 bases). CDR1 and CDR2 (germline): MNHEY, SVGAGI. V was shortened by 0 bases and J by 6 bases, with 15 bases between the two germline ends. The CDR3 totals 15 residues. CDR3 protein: CASSYSGNTGSEQYF. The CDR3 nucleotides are TGTGCCAGCAGTTACTCGGGCAATACAGGGAGCGAGCAGTACTTC.

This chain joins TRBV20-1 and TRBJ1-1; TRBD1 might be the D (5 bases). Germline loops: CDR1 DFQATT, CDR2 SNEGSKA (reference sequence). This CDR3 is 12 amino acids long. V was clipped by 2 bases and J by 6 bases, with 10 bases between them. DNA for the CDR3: TGCAGTGCTAGACCAGGGAGAGCTGAAGCTTTCTTT. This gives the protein CSARPGRAEAFF.

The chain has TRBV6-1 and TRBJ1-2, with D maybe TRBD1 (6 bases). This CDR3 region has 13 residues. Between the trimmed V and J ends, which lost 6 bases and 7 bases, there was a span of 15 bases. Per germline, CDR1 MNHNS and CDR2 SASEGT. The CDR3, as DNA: TGTGCCAGCAGATCCACAGGGACGGTTGGCTACACCTTC. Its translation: CASRSTGTVGYTF.

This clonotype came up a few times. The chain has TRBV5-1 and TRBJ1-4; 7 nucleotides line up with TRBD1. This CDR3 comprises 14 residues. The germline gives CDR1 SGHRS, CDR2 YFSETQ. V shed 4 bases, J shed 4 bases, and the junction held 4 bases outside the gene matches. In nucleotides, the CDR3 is TGCGCCAGCAGCAAGGGACAGAATAATGAAAAACTGTTTTTT. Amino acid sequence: CASSKGQNNEKLFF.

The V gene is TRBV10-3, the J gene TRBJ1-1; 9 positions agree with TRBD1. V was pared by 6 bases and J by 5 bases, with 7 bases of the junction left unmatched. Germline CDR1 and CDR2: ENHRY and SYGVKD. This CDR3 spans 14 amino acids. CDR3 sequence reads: CAISTGTGWTEAFF. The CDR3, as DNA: TGTGCCATCAGCACCGGGACAGGGTGGACTGAAGCTTTCTTT.

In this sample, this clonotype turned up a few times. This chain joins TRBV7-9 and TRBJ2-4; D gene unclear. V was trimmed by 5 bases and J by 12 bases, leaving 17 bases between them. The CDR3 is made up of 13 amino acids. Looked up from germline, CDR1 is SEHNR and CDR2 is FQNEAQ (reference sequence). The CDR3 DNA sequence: TGTGCCAGCAGCGTCGGCCAGGACCGCGATCAGTACTTC. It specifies CASSVGQDRDQYF.

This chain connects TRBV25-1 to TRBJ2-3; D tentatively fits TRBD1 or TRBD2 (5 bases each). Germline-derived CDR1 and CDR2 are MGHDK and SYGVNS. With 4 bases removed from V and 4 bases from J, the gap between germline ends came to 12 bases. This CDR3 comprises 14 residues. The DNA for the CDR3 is TGTGCCAGCAGTGGGGACCTGCATGCAGATACGCAGTATTTT. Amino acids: CASSGDLHADTQYF.

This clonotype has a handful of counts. CDR3 sequence (DNA): TGTGCCAGCAGTTTGGGGGTGGGAACACGGGCTGAAGCTTTCTTT. It encodes CASSLGVGTRAEAFF. The chain uses TRBV28 and TRBJ1-1; possible D gene TRBD1, 5 bases. Trimming stripped 3 bases from V and 6 bases from J, with 17 bases between. Germline CDR1 reads MDHEN; CDR2 reads SYDVKM. This CDR3 region has 15 residues. Full variable domain (missing parts from reference TRBV28 and TRBJ1-1): DVKVTQSSRYLVKRTGEKVFLECVQDMDHENMFWYRQDPGLGLRLIYFSYDVKMKEKGDIPEGYSVSREKKERFSLILESASTNQTSMYLCASSLGVGTRAEAFFGQGTRLTVV.

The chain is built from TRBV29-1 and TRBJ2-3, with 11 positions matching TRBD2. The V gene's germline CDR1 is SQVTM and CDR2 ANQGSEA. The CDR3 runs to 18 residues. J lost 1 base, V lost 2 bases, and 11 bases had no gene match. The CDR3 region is CSVEPMGRSGRGTDTQYF. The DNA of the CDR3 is TGCAGCGTTGAACCGATGGGGCGTAGCGGGAGGGGCACAGATACGCAGTATTTT.

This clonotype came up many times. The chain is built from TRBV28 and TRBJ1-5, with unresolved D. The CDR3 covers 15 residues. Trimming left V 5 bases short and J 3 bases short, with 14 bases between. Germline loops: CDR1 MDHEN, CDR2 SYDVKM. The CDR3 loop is CASSVTGKYNQPQHF. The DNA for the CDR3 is TGTGCCAGCAGTGTTACCGGGAAGTACAATCAGCCCCAGCATTTT.

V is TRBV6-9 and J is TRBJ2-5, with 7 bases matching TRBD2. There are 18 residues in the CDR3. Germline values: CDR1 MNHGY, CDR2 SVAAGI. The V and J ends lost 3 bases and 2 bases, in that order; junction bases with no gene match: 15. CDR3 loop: CASSYLEAYAGVQETQYF. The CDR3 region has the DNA TGTGCCAGCAGTTACCTCGAAGCGTACGCGGGAGTACAAGAGACCCAGTACTTC.

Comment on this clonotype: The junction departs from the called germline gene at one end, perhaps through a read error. The CDR3 protein is CASSQPRDRVNEQHF. The CDR3 DNA reads TGTGCCAGCAGCCAACCGCGGGACAGGGTGAACGAGCAGCACTTT. The chain employs TRBV11-1 and TRBJ2-7, with 9 bases fitting TRBD1. The CDR3 sequence is 15 residues long. From germline, CDR1 is SGHAT and CDR2 FQDESV (reference sequence).

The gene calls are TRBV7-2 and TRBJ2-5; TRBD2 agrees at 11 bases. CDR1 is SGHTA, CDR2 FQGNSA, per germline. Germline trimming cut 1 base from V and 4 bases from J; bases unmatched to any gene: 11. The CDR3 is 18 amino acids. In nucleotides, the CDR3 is TGTGCCAGCAGCTTAGGCCTAGCGGGAGGAGGAGGTGCAGAGACCCAGTACTTC. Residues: CASSLGLAGGGGAETQYF.

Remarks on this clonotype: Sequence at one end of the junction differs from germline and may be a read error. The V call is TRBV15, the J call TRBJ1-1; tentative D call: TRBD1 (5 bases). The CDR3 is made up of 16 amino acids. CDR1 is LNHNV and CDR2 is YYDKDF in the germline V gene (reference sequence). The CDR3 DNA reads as TGTGCCACCAGCAGAAAAAAGACAGACATGAACACTGAAGCTCTCTTT. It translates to CATSRKKTDMNTEALF.

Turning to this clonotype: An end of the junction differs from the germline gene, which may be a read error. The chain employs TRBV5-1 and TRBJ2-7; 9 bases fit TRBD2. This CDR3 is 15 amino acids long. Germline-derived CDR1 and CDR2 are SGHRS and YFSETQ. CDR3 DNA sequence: TGCGCCAGCAGCCTGGAAGGACTAGCGCACTACGGGCAGTACTTC. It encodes CASSLEGLAHYGQYF. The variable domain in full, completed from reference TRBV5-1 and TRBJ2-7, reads KAGVTQTPRYLIKTRGQQVTLSCSPISGHRSVSWYQQTPGQGLQFLFEYFSETQRNKGNFPGRFSGRQFSNSRSEMNVSTLELGDSALYLCASSLEGLAHYGQYFGPGTRLTVT.

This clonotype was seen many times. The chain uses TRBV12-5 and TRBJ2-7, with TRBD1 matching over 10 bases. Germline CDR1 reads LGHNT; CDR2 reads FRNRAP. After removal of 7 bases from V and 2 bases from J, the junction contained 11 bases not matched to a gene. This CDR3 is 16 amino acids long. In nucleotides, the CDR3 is TGTGCTAGTGCCAACGGCGGGACAGGGGCACCCTACGAGCAGTACTTC. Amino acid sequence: CASANGGTGAPYEQYF. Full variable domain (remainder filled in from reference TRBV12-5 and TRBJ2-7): DARVTQTPRHKVTEMGQEVTMRCQPILGHNTVFWYRQTMMQGLELLAYFRNRAPLDDSGMPKDRFSAEMPDATLATLKIQPSEPRDSAVYFCASANGGTGAPYEQYFGPGTRLTVT.

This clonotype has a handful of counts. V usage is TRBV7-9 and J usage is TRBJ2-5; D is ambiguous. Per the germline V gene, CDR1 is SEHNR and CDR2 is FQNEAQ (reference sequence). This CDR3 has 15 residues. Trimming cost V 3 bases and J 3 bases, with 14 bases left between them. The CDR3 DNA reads TGTGCCAGCAGCTTCGTCCGCCTACATAAAGAGACCCAGTACTTC. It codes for CASSFVRLHKETQYF.

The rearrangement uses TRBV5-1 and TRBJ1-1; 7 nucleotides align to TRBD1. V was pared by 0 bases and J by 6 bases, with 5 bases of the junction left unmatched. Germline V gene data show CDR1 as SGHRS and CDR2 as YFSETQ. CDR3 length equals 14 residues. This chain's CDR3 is CASSLGQGSSEAFF. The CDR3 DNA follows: TGCGCCAGCAGCTTGGGACAGGGAAGTTCTGAAGCTTTCTTT. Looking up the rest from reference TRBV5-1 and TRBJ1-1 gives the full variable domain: KAGVTQTPRYLIKTRGQQVTLSCSPISGHRSVSWYQQTPGQGLQFLFEYFSETQRNKGNFPGRFSGRQFSNSRSEMNVSTLELGDSALYLCASSLGQGSSEAFFGQGTRLTVV.

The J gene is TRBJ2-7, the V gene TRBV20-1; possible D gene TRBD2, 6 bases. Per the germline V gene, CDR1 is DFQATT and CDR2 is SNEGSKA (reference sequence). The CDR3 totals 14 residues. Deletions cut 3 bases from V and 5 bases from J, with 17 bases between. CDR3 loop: CSASIGRERDEQYF. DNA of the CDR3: TGCAGTGCTAGCATAGGGCGGGAAAGGGACGAGCAGTACTTC.